This TCR beta chain was captured by sequencing in a study of blood T cell repertoires in COVID-19. Study context: COVID-19 samples collected from the United States, Italy and Spain covered acute and convalescent phases.

This clone was seen a single time. Per the original data handling: The assay estimated nucleated cells by amplifying reference gene primers. TCRdb's copy holds only in-frame clones and misses some; the assay was immunoSEQ multiplex PCR. The V and J calls and clone size were taken over from that table, and D and trimming were inferred from the DNA. This table holds about 110,000 clones, 80% to 90% found once. This CDR3 has 15 amino acids. CDR1 is MNHEY, CDR2 SMNVEV, per germline (reference sequence). Trimming shortened V by 2 bases and J by 3 bases, and 13 bases separated the two germline ends. Sequencing input: peripheral blood. The sequence derives from a woman in her forties or fifties with acute or convalescent COVID-19. V gene TRBV27 combines with J gene TRBJ1-1, with a weak D call TRBD1 (6 bases). The CDR3 loop is CASSLQGQVDTEAFF. The CDR3 DNA sequence: TGTGCCAGCAGTTTACAGGGGCAGGTGGACACTGAAGCTTTCTTT.